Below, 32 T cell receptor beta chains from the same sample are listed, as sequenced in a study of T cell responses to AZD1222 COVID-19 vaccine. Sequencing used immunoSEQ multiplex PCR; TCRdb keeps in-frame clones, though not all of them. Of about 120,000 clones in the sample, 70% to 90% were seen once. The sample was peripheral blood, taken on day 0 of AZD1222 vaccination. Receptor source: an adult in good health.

The CDR3 sequence is CATSRDVGRVLLMEKLFF. The CDR3 DNA follows: TGTGCCACCAGCAGAGATGTTGGGAGAGTATTATTGATGGAAAAACTGTTTTTT. V and J are TRBV15 and TRBJ1-4, with unresolved D. The V end was cut by 0 bases, the J end by 8 bases, with 22 bases between. Germline V lookup: CDR1 LNHNV, CDR2 YYDKDF (reference sequence). This CDR3 has 18 amino acids. The full variable domain, its missing parts supplied by reference TRBV15 and TRBJ1-4, is DAMVIQNPRYQVTQFGKPVTLSCSQTLNHNVMYWYQQKSSQAPKLLFHYYDKDFNNEADTPDNFQSRRPNTSFCFLDIRSPGLGDTAMYLCATSRDVGRVLLMEKLFFGSGTQLSVL.

CDR3 nucleotides: TGCGCCAGCAGCTTGTGGACAGCTTCTGCCACCGGGGAGCTGTTTTTT. It translates to CASSLWTASATGELFF. The gene calls are TRBV5-1 and TRBJ2-2; D perhaps matches TRBD1 (6 bases). The ends were cut back, 1 base at V and 4 bases at J, with 14 bases in the middle. This CDR3 spans 16 amino acids. Germline assignment: CDR1 SGHRS and CDR2 YFSETQ.

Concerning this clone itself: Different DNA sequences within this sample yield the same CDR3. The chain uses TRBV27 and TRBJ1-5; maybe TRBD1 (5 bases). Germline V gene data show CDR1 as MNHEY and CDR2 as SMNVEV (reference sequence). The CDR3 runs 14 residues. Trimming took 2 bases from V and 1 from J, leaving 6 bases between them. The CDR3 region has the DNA TGTGCCAGCAGTTTACAGGGAAGCAATCAGCCCCAGCATTTT. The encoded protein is CASSLQGSNQPQHF.

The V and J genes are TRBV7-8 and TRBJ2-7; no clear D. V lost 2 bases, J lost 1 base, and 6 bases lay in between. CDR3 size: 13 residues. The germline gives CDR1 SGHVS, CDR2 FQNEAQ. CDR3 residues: CASSLLQSYEQYF. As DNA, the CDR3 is TGTGCCAGCAGCTTATTACAATCCTACGAGCAGTACTTC.

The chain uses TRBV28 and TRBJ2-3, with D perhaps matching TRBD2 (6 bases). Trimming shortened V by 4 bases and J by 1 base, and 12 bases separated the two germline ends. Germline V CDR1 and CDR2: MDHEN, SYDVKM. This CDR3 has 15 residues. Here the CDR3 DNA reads TGTGCCAGCAGTTCCCTGGGGGGAGGCACAGATACGCAGTATTTT. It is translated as CASSSLGGGTDTQYF.

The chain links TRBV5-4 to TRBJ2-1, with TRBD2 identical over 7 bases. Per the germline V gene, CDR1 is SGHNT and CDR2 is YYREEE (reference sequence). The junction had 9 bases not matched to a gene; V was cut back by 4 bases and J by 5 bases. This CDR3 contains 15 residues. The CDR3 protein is CASSTVGGLNNEQFF. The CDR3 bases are TGTGCCAGCAGCACGGTGGGAGGGCTGAACAATGAGCAGTTCTTC.

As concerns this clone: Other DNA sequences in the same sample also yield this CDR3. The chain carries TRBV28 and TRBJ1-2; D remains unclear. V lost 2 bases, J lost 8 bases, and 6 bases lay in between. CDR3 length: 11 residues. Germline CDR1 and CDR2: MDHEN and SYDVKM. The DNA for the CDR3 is TGTGCCAGCAGTTTAGGCAGGGGCTACACCTTC. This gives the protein CASSLGRGYTF.

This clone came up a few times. The CDR3 loop is CASSDPRGLAGDTQYF. The CDR3 region has the DNA TGTGCCAGCAGTGACCCGCGAGGACTAGCTGGAGATACGCAGTATTTT. The chain is built from TRBV6-1 and TRBJ2-3, with TRBD2 identical over 8 bases. CDR1 is MNHNS, CDR2 SASEGT, per germline. The CDR3 consists of 16 residues. V was clipped by 3 bases and J by 5 bases; unmatched bases: 10.

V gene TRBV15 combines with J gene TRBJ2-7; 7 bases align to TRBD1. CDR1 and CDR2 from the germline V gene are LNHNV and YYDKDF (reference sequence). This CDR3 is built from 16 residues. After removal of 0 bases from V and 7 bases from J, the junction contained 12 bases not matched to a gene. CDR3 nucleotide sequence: TGTGCCACCAGCAGAGATCATTCAGGGGGTCTGGGTGAGCAGTACTTC. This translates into CATSRDHSGGLGEQYF. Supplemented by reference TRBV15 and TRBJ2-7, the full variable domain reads DAMVIQNPRYQVTQFGKPVTLSCSQTLNHNVMYWYQQKSSQAPKLLFHYYDKDFNNEADTPDNFQSRRPNTSFCFLDIRSPGLGDTAMYLCATSRDHSGGLGEQYFGPGTRLTVT.

The CDR3: CASSKDRAYGYTF. CDR3 sequence (DNA): TGTGCCAGCAGTAAAGACAGGGCCTATGGCTACACCTTC. The chain has TRBV12-3 or TRBV12-4 and TRBJ1-2; TRBD1 aligns across 7 bases. The CDR3 is 13 amino acids. J lost 4 bases, V lost 5 bases, and 4 bases had no gene match.

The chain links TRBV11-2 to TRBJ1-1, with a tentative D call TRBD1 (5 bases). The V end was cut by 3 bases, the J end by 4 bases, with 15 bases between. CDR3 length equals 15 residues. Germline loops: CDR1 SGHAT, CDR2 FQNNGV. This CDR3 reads CASSLGLWGSTEAFF. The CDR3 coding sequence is TGTGCCAGCAGCTTGGGACTTTGGGGTAGCACTGAAGCTTTCTTT.

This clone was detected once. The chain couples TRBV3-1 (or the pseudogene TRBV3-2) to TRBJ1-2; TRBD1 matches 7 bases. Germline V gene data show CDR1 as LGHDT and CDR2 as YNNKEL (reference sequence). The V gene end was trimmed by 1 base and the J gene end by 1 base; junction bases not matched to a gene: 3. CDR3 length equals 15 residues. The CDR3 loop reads CASSQGGQVNYGYTF. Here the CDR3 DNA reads TGTGCCAGCAGCCAAGGCGGACAGGTTAACTATGGCTACACCTTC.

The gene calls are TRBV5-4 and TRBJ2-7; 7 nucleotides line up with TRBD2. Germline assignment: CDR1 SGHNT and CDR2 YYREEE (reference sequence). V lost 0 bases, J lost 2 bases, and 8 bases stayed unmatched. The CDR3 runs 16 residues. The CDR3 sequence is CASSLALMAGAYEQYF. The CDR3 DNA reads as TGTGCCAGCAGCTTGGCCTTGATGGCGGGAGCCTACGAGCAGTACTTC.

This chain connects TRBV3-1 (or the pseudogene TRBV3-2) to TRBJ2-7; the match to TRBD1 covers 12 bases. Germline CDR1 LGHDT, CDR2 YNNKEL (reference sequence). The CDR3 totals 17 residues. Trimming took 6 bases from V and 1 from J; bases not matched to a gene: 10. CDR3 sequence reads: CASSPGTGGSLSYEQYF. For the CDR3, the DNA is TGTGCCAGCAGTCCCGGGACAGGGGGCAGTTTATCCTACGAGCAGTACTTC.

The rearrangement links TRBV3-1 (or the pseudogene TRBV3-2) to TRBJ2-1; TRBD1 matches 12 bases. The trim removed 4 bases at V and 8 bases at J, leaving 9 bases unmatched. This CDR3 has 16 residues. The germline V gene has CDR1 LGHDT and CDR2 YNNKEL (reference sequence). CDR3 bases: TGTGCCAGCAGCCCAGCCGGGACAGGGGGCGAATATGAGCAGTTCTTC. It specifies CASSPAGTGGEYEQFF.

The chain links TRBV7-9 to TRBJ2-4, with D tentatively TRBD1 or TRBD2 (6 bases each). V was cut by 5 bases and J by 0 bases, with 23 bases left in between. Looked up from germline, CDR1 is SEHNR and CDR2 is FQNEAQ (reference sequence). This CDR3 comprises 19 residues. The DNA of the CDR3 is TGTGCCAGCAGCCTAGGAGGGGGACAAGGGTATTTAGCCAAAAACATTCAGTACTTC. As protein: CASSLGGGQGYLAKNIQYF. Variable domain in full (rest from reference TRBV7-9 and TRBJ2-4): DTGVSQNPRHKITKRGQNVTFRCDPISEHNRLYWYRQTLGQGPEFLTYFQNEAQLEKSRLLSDRFSAERPKGSFSTLEIQRTEQGDSAMYLCASSLGGGQGYLAKNIQYFGAGTRLSVL.

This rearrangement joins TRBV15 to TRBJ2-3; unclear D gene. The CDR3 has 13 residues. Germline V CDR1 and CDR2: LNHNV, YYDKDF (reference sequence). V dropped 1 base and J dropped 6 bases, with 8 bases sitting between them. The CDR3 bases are TGTGCCACCAGCAGAGGATTGGAGGATACGCAGTATTTT. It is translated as CATSRGLEDTQYF.

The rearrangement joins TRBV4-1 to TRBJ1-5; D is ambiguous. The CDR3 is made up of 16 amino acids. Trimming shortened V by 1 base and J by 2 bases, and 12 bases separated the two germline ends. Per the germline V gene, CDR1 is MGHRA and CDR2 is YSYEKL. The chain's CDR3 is CASSQGDFVGNQPQHF. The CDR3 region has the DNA TGCGCCAGCAGCCAAGGCGACTTCGTCGGCAATCAGCCCCAGCATTTT.

DNA for the CDR3: TGTGCCTGGAGTCCAGGGTCCTACGAGCAGTACTTC. Translating gives CAWSPGSYEQYF. The chain carries TRBV30 and TRBJ2-7, with D possibly TRBD1 on 5 matching bases. This CDR3 comprises 12 residues. Germline V CDR1 and CDR2: GTSNPN, SVGIG (reference sequence). The V and J ends lost 2 bases and 1 base respectively, with 6 bases between them.

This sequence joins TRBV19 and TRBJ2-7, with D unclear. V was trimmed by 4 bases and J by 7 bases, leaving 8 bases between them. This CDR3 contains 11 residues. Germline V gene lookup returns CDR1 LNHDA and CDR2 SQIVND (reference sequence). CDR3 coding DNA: TGTGCCAGTAGTACCTCGCGAGAGCAGTACTTC. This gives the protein CASSTSREQYF.

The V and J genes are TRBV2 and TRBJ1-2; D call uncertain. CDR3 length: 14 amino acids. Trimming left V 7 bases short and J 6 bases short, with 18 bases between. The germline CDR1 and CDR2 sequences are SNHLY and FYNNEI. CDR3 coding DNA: TGTGCCAGCAAGAAGGGAGAGGTCTCAAATGGCTACACCTTC. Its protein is CASKKGEVSNGYTF.

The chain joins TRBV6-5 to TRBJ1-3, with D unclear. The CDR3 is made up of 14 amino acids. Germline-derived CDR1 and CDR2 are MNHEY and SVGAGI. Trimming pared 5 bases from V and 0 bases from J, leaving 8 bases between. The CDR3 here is CASSPPYSGNTIYF. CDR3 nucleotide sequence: TGTGCCAGCAGTCCTCCCTACTCTGGAAACACCATATATTTT.

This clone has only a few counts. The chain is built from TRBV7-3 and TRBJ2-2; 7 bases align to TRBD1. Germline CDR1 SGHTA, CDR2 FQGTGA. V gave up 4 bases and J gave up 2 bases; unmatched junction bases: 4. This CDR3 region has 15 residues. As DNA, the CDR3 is TGTGCCAGCAGCTCTGGACAGGTTAACACCGGGGAGCTGTTTTTT. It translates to CASSSGQVNTGELFF.

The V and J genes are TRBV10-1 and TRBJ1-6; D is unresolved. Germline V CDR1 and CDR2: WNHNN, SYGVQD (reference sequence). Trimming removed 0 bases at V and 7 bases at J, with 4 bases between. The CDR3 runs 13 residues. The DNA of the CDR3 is TGCGCCAGCAGTGAGTCGTGGAATTCACCCCTCCACTTT. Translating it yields CASSESWNSPLHF.

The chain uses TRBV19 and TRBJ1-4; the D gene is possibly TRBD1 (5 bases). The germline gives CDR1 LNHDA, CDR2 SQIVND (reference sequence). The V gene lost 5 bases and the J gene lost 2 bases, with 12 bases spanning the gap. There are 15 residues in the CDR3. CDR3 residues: CASSAAGGTNEKLFF. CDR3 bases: TGTGCCAGTAGTGCGGCCGGGGGTACTAATGAAAAACTGTTTTTT.

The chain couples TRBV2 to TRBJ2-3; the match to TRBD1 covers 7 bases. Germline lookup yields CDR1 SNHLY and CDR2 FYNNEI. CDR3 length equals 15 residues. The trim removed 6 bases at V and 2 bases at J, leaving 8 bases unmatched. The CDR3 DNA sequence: TGTGCCAGCAGCTCCGACAGGGTAGACACAGATACGCAGTATTTT. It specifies CASSSDRVDTDTQYF.

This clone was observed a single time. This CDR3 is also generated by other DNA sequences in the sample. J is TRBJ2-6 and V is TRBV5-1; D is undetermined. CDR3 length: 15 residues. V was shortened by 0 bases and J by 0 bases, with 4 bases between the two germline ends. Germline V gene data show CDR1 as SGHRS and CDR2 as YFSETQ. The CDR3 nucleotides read TGCGCCAGCAGCTTGGTGGTCTCTGGGGCCAACGTCCTGACTTTC. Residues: CASSLVVSGANVLTF.

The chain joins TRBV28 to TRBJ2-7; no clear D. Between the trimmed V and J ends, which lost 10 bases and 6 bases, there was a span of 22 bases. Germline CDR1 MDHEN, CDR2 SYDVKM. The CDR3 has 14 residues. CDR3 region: CATIKDGVTREQYF. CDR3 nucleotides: TGTGCCACCATTAAAGATGGGGTCACACGCGAGCAGTACTTC.

CDR3 in amino acids: CASSEGREETQYF. The CDR3 coding sequence is TGTGCCAGCAGTGAAGGGCGGGAAGAGACCCAGTACTTC. The chain couples TRBV2 to TRBJ2-5, with D maybe TRBD2 (5 bases). V lost 1 base, J lost 3 bases, and 6 bases lay in between. There are 13 residues in the CDR3. Germline V CDR1 and CDR2: SNHLY, FYNNEI.

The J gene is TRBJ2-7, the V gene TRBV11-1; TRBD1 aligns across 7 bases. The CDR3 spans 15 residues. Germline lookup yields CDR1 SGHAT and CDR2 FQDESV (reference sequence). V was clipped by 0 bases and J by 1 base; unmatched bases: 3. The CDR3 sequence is CASSLAGGQSYEQYF. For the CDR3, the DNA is TGTGCCAGCAGCTTAGCAGGGGGACAGTCCTACGAGCAGTACTTC.

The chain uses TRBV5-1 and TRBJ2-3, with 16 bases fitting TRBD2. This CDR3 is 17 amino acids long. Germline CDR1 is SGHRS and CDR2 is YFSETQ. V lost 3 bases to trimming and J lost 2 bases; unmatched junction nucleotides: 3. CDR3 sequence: CASSSGLAGGLTDTQYF. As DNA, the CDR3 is TGCGCCAGCAGCTCGGGACTAGCGGGAGGGCTCACAGATACGCAGTATTTT.

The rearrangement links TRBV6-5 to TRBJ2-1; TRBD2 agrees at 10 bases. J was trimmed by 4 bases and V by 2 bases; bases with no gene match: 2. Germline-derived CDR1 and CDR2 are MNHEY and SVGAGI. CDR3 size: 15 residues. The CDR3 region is CASSYRTSGYNEQFF. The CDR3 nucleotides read TGTGCCAGCAGTTACAGGACTAGCGGTTACAATGAGCAGTTCTTC.